This TCR beta chain is drawn from a study of OX40 agonist ivuxolimab in advanced cancers. For the study at large: Patients received the agonistic anti-OX40 (CD134) antibody ivuxolimab. Therapy given before enrollment (anti-PD-1, anti-PD-L1 or anti-CTLA-4) was allowed, and under 45% had some.

Worth noting for this clone: Antigen unknown. One end of the junction fails to match germline, which may point to a read error. Other DNA sequences in the sample encode the same CDR3.

Here immunoSEQ multiplex PCR was the method, and the copy in TCRdb shows in-frame clones only, minus some. The sample holds tens of thousands of clones, roughly 91% seen once. The CDR3 has 15 amino acids. The germline V gene encodes CDR1 SGHDN and CDR2 FVKESK. Whole-study findings and limits: Averaging showed that CD8+ T cells had more expanded clones than CD4+ did.

The sample in question was CD4+ or CD8+ T cells sorted from blood, obtained in a trial of the OX40 agonist ivuxolimab. The TCR sequence derives from an adult with an advanced solid tumor such as melanoma, head and neck, liver or kidney cancer. The chain has TRBV14 and TRBJ1-6; perhaps TRBD1 as D (5 bases). The CDR3 here is CASSQEGRANSPLHF. CDR3 nucleotide sequence: TGCGCCAGCAGCCAAGAGGGCAGGGCCAATTCACCCCTCCACTTT.